These T cell receptor beta chains were read from a single sample in a study of T cell repertoires in cytomegalovirus infection. Each CDR3 protein gets one entry after TCRdb re-called the reads with MiXCR. Of about 600,000 distinct CDR3 sequences in the sample, about 24% were seen once. Sequencing was performed on CD8+ T cells from PBMCs. The receptors stem from a human donor in good health (CMV status not recorded). Some clones in this sample may be carry-over from other donors' samples. Both conserved end residues are part of each CDR3. The D gene is left open where the match is weak. Clone sizes are given selectively: once, few, many, or a class where the clone is expanded.

d_call,j_call,clone_size,v_call,cdr3_aa,cdr3_nt
TRBD1,TRBJ2-5,many,TRBV7-9,CASSPQGEETQYF,TGTGCCAGCAGCCCACAGGGGGAAGAGACCCAGTACTTC
.,TRBJ2-2,.,TRBV7-6,CASSSTKGTAGELFF,TGTGCCAGCAGCTCGACTAAGGGAACTGCCGGGGAGCTGTTTTTT
.,TRBJ1-1,.,TRBV15,CATSRTDNGGTEAFF,TGTGCCACCAGCAGAACCGACAATGGTGGCACTGAAGCTTTCTTT
.,TRBJ1-5,few,TRBV24-1,CATSDRGNQPQHF,TGTGCCACCAGTGATAGGGGCAATCAGCCCCAGCATTTT
.,TRBJ2-2,few,TRBV12-3/TRBV12-4,CASKNERAFSGELFF,TGTGCCAGCAAAAACGAGAGGGCGTTCAGCGGGGAGCTGTTTTTT
TRBD1,TRBJ1-6,.,TRBV28,CASSLTAGGRSPLHF,TGTGCCAGCAGTTTGACGGCAGGGGGTCGGTCACCCCTCCACTTT
.,TRBJ2-1,few,TRBV7-9,CASSLEQGLLNEQFF,TGTGCCAGCAGCTTAGAACAGGGTTTATTGAATGAGCAGTTCTTC
.,TRBJ2-1,.,TRBV6-2/TRBV6-3,CASSYEFSYNERFF,TGTGCCAGCAGTTACGAGTTCTCCTACAATGAGCGGTTCTTC
TRBD1,TRBJ1-1,.,TRBV11-3,CASSLGGGPNTEAFF,TGTGCCAGCAGCTTAGGAGGGGGCCCGAACACTGAAGCTTTCTTT
.,TRBJ1-1,few,TRBV4-3,CASSQVDLRKYPPPLGTEAFF,TGCGCCAGCAGCCAAGTGGATTTGCGGAAATACCCACCACCGCTAGGCACTGAAGCTTTCTTT
.,TRBJ1-5,many,TRBV7-6,CASSSSRSQPQHF,TGTGCCAGCAGCTCCTCTCGATCTCAGCCCCAGCATTTT
TRBD2,TRBJ2-1,many,TRBV4-1,CASSFRTSGSYNEQFF,TGCGCCAGCAGCTTTCGGACTAGCGGCTCCTACAATGAGCAGTTCTTC
.,TRBJ1-4,many,TRBV7-9,CASSFSGTDEKLFF,TGTGCCAGCAGCTTCTCCGGGACGGATGAAAAACTGTTTTTT
.,TRBJ2-6,few,TRBV25-1,CASSGFAGANVLTF,TGTGCCAGCAGTGGTTTTGCTGGGGCCAACGTCCTGACTTTC
.,TRBJ1-4,medium-sized,TRBV28,CASRDSLATNEKLFF,TGTGCCAGCAGGGACAGTCTAGCAACTAATGAAAAACTGTTTTTT
.,TRBJ2-3,many,TRBV25-1,CASSEWEGTYTDTQYF,TGTGCCAGCAGTGAGTGGGAGGGGACATACACAGATACGCAGTATTTT
TRBD1,TRBJ1-2,many,TRBV7-9,CASSTSGQGLGYGYTF,TGTGCCAGCAGCACTTCGGGACAGGGGCTTGGCTATGGCTACACCTTC
.,TRBJ2-3,many,TRBV28,CASSFLARGDTQYF,TGTGCCAGCAGTTTCCTCGCCCGAGGGGATACGCAGTATTTT
TRBD1,TRBJ2-7,few,TRBV2,CASRDRIVREQYF,TGTGCCAGCAGGGACAGGATCGTGCGGGAGCAGTACTTC
.,TRBJ2-1,many,TRBV7-8,CASSLRGGRYNEQFF,TGTGCCAGCAGCTTAAGGGGGGGGCGATACAATGAGCAGTTCTTC
.,TRBJ2-1,.,TRBV5-6,CASSLGGTSSRRQFF,TGTGCCAGCAGCTTGGGGGGGACTTCCAGTCGGCGGCAGTTCTTC
.,TRBJ1-2,many,TRBV7-9,CASSLEGNGYTF,TGTGCCAGCAGCCTGGAGGGGAATGGCTACACCTTC
.,TRBJ2-1,many,TRBV7-9,CASSPRQGNEQFF,TGTGCCAGCAGCCCTCGCCAGGGGAATGAGCAGTTCTTC
.,TRBJ2-1,.,TRBV24-1,CATSGSEREQFF,TGTGCCACCAGTGGTTCGGAACGTGAGCAGTTCTTC
TRBD1,TRBJ2-2,.,TRBV5-6,CASSLGSGTGVTGELFF,TGTGCCAGCAGCTTGGGGTCCGGGACAGGGGTCACCGGGGAGCTGTTTTTT
TRBD1,TRBJ2-5,.,TRBV2,CASSTYRDRGGETQYF,TGTGCCAGCAGTACGTACCGGGACAGGGGAGGAGAGACCCAGTACTTC
TRBD1,TRBJ1-1,many,TRBV7-9,CASSFTGVGDTEAFF,TGTGCCAGCAGCTTCACAGGGGTGGGAGACACTGAAGCTTTCTTT
.,TRBJ1-1,many,TRBV7-9,CASSVGATGEAFF,TGTGCCAGCAGCGTAGGAGCGACAGGTGAAGCTTTCTTT
TRBD1,TRBJ2-1,.,TRBV28,CASSSFGGQGANEQFF,TGTGCCAGCAGTTCTTTCGGGGGACAGGGGGCCAATGAGCAGTTCTTC
.,TRBJ1-5,.,TRBV27,CASSLSVQGNQPQHF,TGTGCCAGCAGTTTATCGGTACAGGGAAATCAGCCCCAGCATTTT
.,TRBJ2-1,.,TRBV20-1,CSARTRAGAPGKEQFF,TGCAGTGCTAGAACACGGGCGGGGGCCCCGGGAAAGGAGCAGTTCTTC
.,TRBJ2-5,few,TRBV12-3/TRBV12-4,CASSWAGVETQYF,TGTGCCAGCAGTTGGGCCGGTGTAGAGACCCAGTACTTC
TRBD2,TRBJ2-1,.,TRBV2,CASTPLAGSYNEQFF,TGTGCCAGCACCCCACTAGCGGGCTCCTACAATGAGCAGTTCTTC
.,TRBJ2-1,.,TRBV7-9,CASSSPGQIGEQFF,TGTGCCAGCAGCTCTCCCGGACAGATTGGTGAGCAGTTCTTC
.,TRBJ2-1,.,TRBV5-6,CASSVETGLNRNEQFF,TGTGCCAGCAGCGTAGAAACGGGGTTGAACCGCAATGAGCAGTTCTTC
.,TRBJ2-7,many,TRBV7-9,CASSLGGVPYDEQYF,TGTGCCAGCAGCTTAGGAGGGGTACCCTACGACGAGCAGTACTTC
.,TRBJ2-1,once,TRBV6-5,CASSTRSRWNEQFF,TGTGCCAGCAGTACCCGGAGCCGGTGGAATGAGCAGTTCTTC
.,TRBJ1-5,few,TRBV6-2/TRBV6-3,CAIWEGVGPQHF,TGTGCCATCTGGGAAGGGGTCGGGCCCCAGCATTTT
.,TRBJ2-7,.,TRBV14,CASSQVTFYEQYF,TGTGCCAGCAGCCAAGTGACCTTCTACGAGCAGTACTTC
.,TRBJ2-2,few,TRBV7-9,CASSFVGSTGELFF,TGTGCCAGCAGCTTCGTCGGGAGTACCGGGGAGCTGTTTTTT
TRBD1,TRBJ1-5,many,TRBV7-8,CASSATGINQPQHF,TGTGCCAGCAGCGCGACAGGGATCAATCAGCCCCAGCATTTT
.,TRBJ1-1,few,TRBV4-2,CASSQEPPWTVTTEAFF,TGTGCCAGCAGCCAAGAACCCCCCTGGACAGTAACCACTGAAGCTTTCTTT
TRBD1,TRBJ1-2,few,TRBV7-2,CASSLYSGQGYHGYTF,TGTGCCAGCAGCTTATATTCGGGACAGGGGTACCATGGCTACACCTTC
.,TRBJ2-1,many,TRBV7-9,CASSHLGNEQFF,TGTGCCAGCAGCCACTTAGGGAATGAGCAGTTCTTC
.,TRBJ2-2,many,TRBV7-9,CASTLRGQLFF,TGTGCCAGCACACTTCGAGGGCAGCTGTTTTTT
TRBD1,TRBJ2-3,.,TRBV10-3,CAISTTGDRTDTQYF,TGTGCCATCAGTACTACAGGGGACCGCACAGATACGCAGTATTTT
.,TRBJ2-7,few,TRBV7-9,CASSPTGPYYEQYF,TGTGCCAGCAGCCCGACAGGCCCCTACTACGAGCAGTACTTC
.,TRBJ1-1,many,TRBV29-1,CSVKRAGRNTEAFF,TGCAGCGTTAAGAGGGCGGGGAGGAACACTGAAGCTTTCTTT
TRBD2,TRBJ2-7,many,TRBV7-9,CASSSGTSGGHTYEQYF,TGTGCCAGCAGCTCTGGGACTAGCGGGGGCCACACCTACGAGCAGTACTTC
TRBD1,TRBJ2-2,many,TRBV20-1,CSAQDRDTGELFF,TGCAGTGCTCAGGACAGGGACACCGGGGAGCTGTTTTTT
.,TRBJ2-7,few,TRBV9,CASSAGGHSYEQYF,TGTGCCAGCAGCGCCGGAGGCCACTCCTACGAGCAGTACTTC
TRBD1,TRBJ1-1,.,TRBV7-9,CASSGRDRERYTEAFF,TGTGCCAGCAGCGGCCGGGACAGGGAAAGGTACACTGAAGCTTTCTTT
.,TRBJ2-3,many,TRBV7-9,CASSPRDFTDTQYF,TGTGCCAGCAGCCCCCGGGACTTCACAGATACGCAGTATTTT
.,TRBJ2-2,once,TRBV11-3,CASSLNGGSNTGELFF,TGTGCCAGCAGCTTGAACGGGGGTTCGAACACCGGGGAGCTGTTTTTT
.,TRBJ2-1,many,TRBV7-6,CASSLESHPLVEQFF,TGTGCCAGCAGCTTAGAAAGCCATCCCCTCGTTGAGCAGTTCTTC
.,TRBJ1-2,many,TRBV7-2,CASSSNPPWEDGYTF,TGTGCCAGCAGCTCTAATCCCCCATGGGAAGATGGCTACACCTTC
TRBD2,TRBJ2-1,many,TRBV7-9,CASSGGAGGNNEQFF,TGTGCCAGCAGCGGAGGGGCGGGGGGAAACAATGAGCAGTTCTTC
TRBD1,TRBJ2-1,.,TRBV6-6,CASRAHRGQNYNEQFF,TGTGCCAGCAGAGCTCACAGGGGGCAAAATTACAATGAGCAGTTCTTC
TRBD1,TRBJ2-7,few,TRBV12-3/TRBV12-4,CASRDRGTYEQYF,TGTGCCAGCAGGGACAGGGGAACCTACGAGCAGTACTTC
.,TRBJ1-2,.,TRBV6-5,CASSYPGEGETF,TGTGCCAGCAGTTACCCCGGGGAGGGCGAGACCTTC